This T cell receptor beta chain was captured in a study of T cell responses to AZD1222 COVID-19 vaccine. Germline CDR1 is SGHRS and CDR2 is YFSETQ. V lost 4 bases to trimming and J lost 1 base, with 12 bases between them. The CDR3 sequence is 15 residues long. The repertoire was sequenced with immunoSEQ multiplex PCR; TCRdb's copy has only in-frame clones and lacks some. The sample has under 150,000 clones; 75% to 95% are singletons. A word on this clone: Other DNA sequences in the same sample also yield this CDR3.

Material: peripheral blood, obtained 28 days after the second AZD1222 dose. The chain combines TRBV5-1 with TRBJ1-3; a possible D gene is TRBD1 (5 bases). This receptor was obtained from an adult who received the AZD1222 COVID-19 vaccine. The CDR3 coding sequence is TGCGCCAGCAGCCCCGGGACTTCGTCTGGAAACACCATATATTTT. This translates into CASSPGTSSGNTIYF. Looking up the rest from reference TRBV5-1 and TRBJ1-3 gives the full variable domain: KAGVTQTPRYLIKTRGQQVTLSCSPISGHRSVSWYQQTPGQGLQFLFEYFSETQRNKGNFPGRFSGRQFSNSRSEMNVSTLELGDSALYLCASSPGTSSGNTIYFGEGSWLTVV.